The 25 T cell receptor beta chains in this list originate from one sample, sequenced in a study of blood T cell repertoires in COVID-19. TCRdb's copy holds only in-frame clones and misses some; the assay was immunoSEQ multiplex PCR. The sample has some 350,000 clones, more than 85% seen once. Sequences were obtained from peripheral blood. These receptors were collected from a human donor in a cohort sampled during active COVID-19.

The rearrangement links TRBV5-1 to TRBJ1-4; 9 bases agree with TRBD1. Germline loops: CDR1 SGHRS, CDR2 YFSETQ. This CDR3 spans 14 amino acids. V was pared by 2 bases and J by 5 bases, with 1 base of the junction left unmatched. The CDR3 loop reads CASSFGTGNEKLFF. In DNA, the CDR3 is TGCGCCAGCAGCTTCGGGACAGGGAATGAAAAACTGTTTTTT.

The V gene is TRBV4-1, the J gene TRBJ1-4, with 10 positions matching TRBD1. This CDR3 comprises 15 residues. With 4 bases clipped from V and 5 bases from J, the junction kept 4 bases outside the gene matches. Germline CDR1 MGHRA, CDR2 YSYEKL. CDR3 coding DNA: TGCGCCAGCAGCCGAAGGGGACAGGGGAATGAAAAACTGTTTTTT. It yields the protein CASSRRGQGNEKLFF.

V is TRBV7-3 and J is TRBJ2-1, with 11 bases aligning to TRBD2. CDR3 length equals 14 residues. Losses at the gene ends were 4 bases for V and 8 bases for J; bases not matched to a gene: 4. Germline CDR1 SGHTA, CDR2 FQGTGA. The CDR3: CASSSTSGEDEQFF. CDR3 nucleotides: TGTGCCAGCAGCTCGACTAGCGGGGAGGATGAGCAGTTCTTC. Looking up the rest from reference TRBV7-3 and TRBJ2-1 gives the full variable domain: GAGVSQTPSNKVTEKGKYVELRCDPISGHTALYWYRQSLGQGPEFLIYFQGTGAADDSGLPNDRFFAVRPEGSVSTLKIQRTERGDSAVYLCASSSTSGEDEQFFGPGTRLTVL.

CDR3 loop: CASSRPGTGSNEQFF. The DNA for the CDR3 is TGTGCCAGCAGCCGTCCCGGGACAGGGTCGAATGAGCAGTTCTTC. The chain joins TRBV7-9 to TRBJ2-1; 9 bases match TRBD1. CDR3 length: 15 residues. The V and J ends lost 5 bases and 7 bases, in that order; junction bases with no gene match: 9. The germline V gene encodes CDR1 SEHNR and CDR2 FQNEAQ (reference sequence).

Comment on this clone: The sample contains more than one DNA sequence encoding this CDR3. The V and J genes are TRBV2 and TRBJ2-2; TRBD1 is a possible D gene (6 bases). Trimming pared 6 bases from V and 2 bases from J, leaving 10 bases between. Germline V gene data show CDR1 as SNHLY and CDR2 as FYNNEI. This CDR3 comprises 14 residues. The CDR3 sequence: CASRDRANTGELFF. The CDR3 DNA follows: TGTGCCAGCAGGGACAGAGCAAACACCGGGGAGCTGTTTTTT.

The chain employs TRBV6-2 or TRBV6-3 and TRBJ1-4; TRBD1 might be the D (5 bases). Germline CDR1 and CDR2: MNHEY and SVGEGT. V was clipped by 5 bases and J by 6 bases, with 13 bases between them. The CDR3 spans 14 residues. The CDR3 region is CASSNPGLHEKLFF. In DNA, the CDR3 is TGTGCCAGCAGTAACCCGGGACTGCATGAAAAACTGTTTTTT.

The CDR3 spells CASSLSTTNTGELFF. Written as DNA, the CDR3 is TGTGCCAGCAGCTTGAGCACGACGAACACCGGGGAGCTGTTTTTT. The rearrangement uses TRBV5-4 and TRBJ2-2; unclear D gene. Trimming shortened V by 1 base and J by 0 bases, and 7 bases separated the two germline ends. Germline CDR1 and CDR2: SGHNT and YYREEE (reference sequence). This CDR3 has 15 amino acids. The full variable domain, in which reference TRBV5-4 and TRBJ2-2 provide the parts outside the CDR3, is ETGVTQSPTHLIKTRGQQVTLRCSSQSGHNTVSWYQQALGQGPQFIFQYYREEENGRGNFPPRFSGLQFPNYSSELNVNALELDDSALYLCASSLSTTNTGELFFGEGSRLTVL.

This clone was detected only once. J is TRBJ1-1 and V is TRBV6-6; tentatively, D is TRBD1 (6 bases). This CDR3 spans 16 amino acids. V was pared by 7 bases and J by 3 bases, with 21 bases between. Germline V gene lookup returns CDR1 MNHNY and CDR2 SVGAGI (reference sequence). CDR3 bases: TGTGCCAGCACCCCAATCCCCGGGACAATACACACTGAAGCTTTCTTT. Its protein product is CASTPIPGTIHTEAFF.

The rearrangement uses TRBV6-5 and TRBJ1-5; D not certain. Per germline, CDR1 MNHEY and CDR2 SVGAGI. CDR3 length: 14 residues. Trimming removed 5 bases at V and 4 bases at J, with 12 bases between. The CDR3 is CASSTEGGNQPQHF. The CDR3 DNA reads as TGTGCCAGCAGTACCGAGGGAGGTAATCAGCCCCAGCATTTT.

A single count supports this clone. The rearrangement links TRBV5-6 to TRBJ2-7; 9 bases fit TRBD1. Germline-derived CDR1 and CDR2 are SGHDT and YYEEEE. J was trimmed by 9 bases and V by 4 bases; bases with no gene match: 14. CDR3 length: 15 amino acids. The CDR3 loop is CASSRVGQGSTGQYF. For the CDR3, the DNA is TGTGCCAGCAGCAGAGTGGGACAGGGAAGTACTGGGCAGTACTTC.

The chain combines TRBV12-5 with TRBJ1-5; D is possibly TRBD1 (5 bases). The germline V gene has CDR1 LGHNT and CDR2 FRNRAP. V was cut by 1 base and J by 7 bases, with 14 bases left in between. The CDR3 loop spans 15 amino acids. CDR3 sequence reads: CASGLDVQGNQPQHF. The DNA of the CDR3 is TGTGCTAGTGGTTTGGACGTCCAGGGAAACCAGCCCCAGCATTTT.

This clone appeared a single time. Other DNA sequences in this specimen translate into the identical CDR3. The chain employs TRBV5-1 and TRBJ2-2, with D tentatively TRBD1 (6 bases). The CDR3 totals 16 residues. Trimming took 0 bases from V and 1 from J, leaving 10 bases between them. CDR1 and CDR2 from the germline V gene are SGHRS and YFSETQ. The CDR3 loop is CASSLAGTLNTGELFF. CDR3 coding DNA: TGCGCCAGCAGCTTGGCCGGGACACTGAACACCGGGGAGCTGTTTTTT.

The chain has TRBV19 and TRBJ1-3, with TRBD1 as a possible D gene (5 bases). Trimming removed 3 bases at V and 5 bases at J, with 11 bases between. The germline gives CDR1 LNHDA, CDR2 SQIVND (reference sequence). The CDR3 is made up of 14 amino acids. The CDR3 DNA sequence: TGTGCCAGTAGTATTGAACGGGGGAGAAACACCATATATTTT. Amino acids: CASSIERGRNTIYF.

This chain joins TRBV19 and TRBJ1-4; D remains ambiguous. V lost 2 bases, J lost 8 bases, and 6 bases lay in between. The CDR3 is 12 amino acids. Germline V gives CDR1 LNHDA, CDR2 SQIVND (reference sequence). DNA for the CDR3: TGTGCCAGTAGTATATGGCAAGAAAAACTGTTTTTT. Translated, it gives CASSIWQEKLFF. Looking up the rest from reference TRBV19 and TRBJ1-4 gives the full variable domain: DGGITQSPKYLFRKEGQNVTLSCEQNLNHDAMYWYRQDPGQGLRLIYYSQIVNDFQKGDIAEGYSVSREKKESFPLTVTSAQKNPTAFYLCASSIWQEKLFFGSGTQLSVL.

V gene TRBV10-3 combines with J gene TRBJ2-7, with 11 bases matching TRBD2. CDR3 length equals 15 residues. The V gene's germline CDR1 is ENHRY and CDR2 SYGVKD. Trimming removed 5 bases from V and 3 bases from J; junction bases left unmatched: 6. CDR3 sequence (DNA): TGTGCCATCAGTCGACTAGCGGGAAATCACTACGAGCAGTACTTC. This encodes CAISRLAGNHYEQYF.

The rearrangement joins TRBV4-1 to TRBJ2-7, with D hard to call. The CDR3 extends over 14 amino acids. Germline V gives CDR1 MGHRA, CDR2 YSYEKL. Trimming removed 1 base from V and 9 bases from J, with 16 bases in between. In nucleotides, the CDR3 is TGCGCCAGCAGCCAAGGAAGAGCGACGGATCGGCAGTACTTC. Protein: CASSQGRATDRQYF.

The table lists this clone with a few counts. V gene TRBV3-1 (or the pseudogene TRBV3-2) combines with J gene TRBJ2-2; 13 bases fit TRBD2. Trimming cost V 3 bases and J 4 bases; bases outside gene matches: 14. The CDR3 is 20 amino acids. Germline assignment: CDR1 LGHDT and CDR2 YNNKEL (reference sequence). The CDR3: CASSHPLGLAGTVGTGELFF. Here the CDR3 DNA reads TGTGCCAGCAGCCACCCCTTGGGACTAGCGGGGACTGTAGGCACCGGGGAGCTGTTTTTT.

A single count supports this clone. The rearrangement uses TRBV3-1 (or the pseudogene TRBV3-2) and TRBJ2-1; the match to TRBD2 covers 8 bases. The V and J ends lost 2 bases and 8 bases, in that order; junction bases with no gene match: 14. There are 17 residues in the CDR3. The germline V gene has CDR1 LGHDT and CDR2 YNNKEL (reference sequence). The CDR3 coding sequence is TGTGCCAGCAGCCAAAAAAGGCCGGGACTAGAGTTGTATGAGCAGTTCTTC. This encodes CASSQKRPGLELYEQFF.

This chain joins TRBV24-1 and TRBJ2-1; 7 bases map to TRBD1. This CDR3 comprises 16 residues. The junction had 10 bases not matched to a gene; V was cut back by 4 bases and J by 5 bases. The germline V gene has CDR1 KGHDR and CDR2 SFDVKD. CDR3 coding DNA: TGTGCCACCAGTGACGCAACAGGGGATTCCGACAATGAGCAGTTCTTC. It codes for CATSDATGDSDNEQFF.

The V gene is TRBV28, the J gene TRBJ1-1, with 7 nucleotides matching TRBD1. CDR3 length: 13 residues. V lost 6 bases and J lost 6; bases outside the gene matches: 7. The germline V gene encodes CDR1 MDHEN and CDR2 SYDVKM. The CDR3 reads CASRTQGGPEAFF. The CDR3 nucleotides read TGTGCCAGCAGGACCCAGGGGGGCCCTGAAGCTTTCTTT. The full variable domain, completed using reference TRBV28 and TRBJ1-1, is DVKVTQSSRYLVKRTGEKVFLECVQDMDHENMFWYRQDPGLGLRLIYFSYDVKMKEKGDIPEGYSVSREKKERFSLILESASTNQTSMYLCASRTQGGPEAFFGQGTRLTVV.

The rearrangement links TRBV19 to TRBJ2-3; 8 nucleotides agree with TRBD2. With V trimmed by 6 bases and J by 0 bases, 11 bases remained unmatched. This CDR3 has 17 amino acids. Looked up from germline, CDR1 is LNHDA and CDR2 is SQIVND (reference sequence). The chain's CDR3 is CASSAGLAGYSTDTQYF. CDR3 nucleotides: TGTGCCAGTAGCGCGGGGCTAGCGGGTTATAGCACAGATACGCAGTATTTT.

The chain joins TRBV13 to TRBJ2-3, with D perhaps matching TRBD2 (6 bases). The V gene lost 2 bases and the J gene lost 2 bases, with 11 bases spanning the gap. Per germline, CDR1 PRHDT and CDR2 FYEKMQ (reference sequence). CDR3 size: 15 residues. DNA for the CDR3: TGTGCCAGCAGCTTAACCCCTAGCGACACAGATACGCAGTATTTT. This gives the protein CASSLTPSDTDTQYF.

The CDR3 loop is CASSATAAPNYGYTF. DNA of the CDR3: TGTGCCAGCAGCGCGACAGCAGCCCCTAACTATGGCTACACCTTC. J is TRBJ1-2 and V is TRBV2, with a weak D call TRBD1 (5 bases). The CDR3 has 15 residues. Germline V gives CDR1 SNHLY, CDR2 FYNNEI. The ends were cut back, 6 bases at V and 0 bases at J, with 14 bases in the middle.

The chain is built from TRBV19 and TRBJ2-1, with 13 bases aligning to TRBD2. The V segment lost 5 bases and the J segment 7 bases; nucleotides outside the gene matches: 11. CDR1 LNHDA and CDR2 SQIVND come from the germline V gene (reference sequence). The CDR3 length is 17 residues. CDR3 nucleotides: TGTGCCAGTAGTCACCATCCGGGACTAGCGGGACCGAATGAGCAGTTCTTC. It encodes CASSHHPGLAGPNEQFF.

V usage is TRBV29-1 and J usage is TRBJ2-7; D gene unclear. The CDR3 spans 12 residues. V lost 1 base and J lost 2, with 6 bases in between. Germline CDR1 is SQVTM and CDR2 is ANQGSEA. The CDR3 is CSVEGAAYEQYF. In DNA form, the CDR3 reads TGCAGCGTTGAAGGGGCAGCCTACGAGCAGTACTTC.